Below are 4 T cell receptor beta chains sequenced from a single sample in a study of T cell responses to AZD1222 COVID-19 vaccine. The table came from immunoSEQ multiplex PCR; TCRdb's copy has only in-frame clones and leaves some out. This sample has 100,000 or so clones, with around 87% found just once. The material was peripheral blood, obtained on day 0 of MenACWY control vaccination. All receptors derive from an adult in good health.

V usage is TRBV29-1 and J usage is TRBJ1-2; 8 nucleotides line up with TRBD1. From germline, CDR1 is SQVTM and CDR2 ANQGSEA. CDR3 length: 14 residues. After removal of 3 bases from V and 10 bases from J, the junction contained 13 bases not matched to a gene. The CDR3 here is CSVDKARQGAVYTF. The CDR3 nucleotides read TGCAGCGTTGATAAAGCGAGGCAGGGGGCTGTCTACACCTTC.

The DNA for the CDR3 is TGTGCCAGCAGCTCCCCGGGCCCGACAGGCGCCTACGAGCAGTACTTC. This gives the protein CASSSPGPTGAYEQYF. This rearrangement joins TRBV7-9 to TRBJ2-7, with TRBD1 as a possible D gene (6 bases). V was shortened by 4 bases and J by 2 bases, with 18 bases between the two germline ends. The CDR3 consists of 16 residues. Germline loops: CDR1 SEHNR, CDR2 FQNEAQ (reference sequence).

This clone was seen only once. V and J are TRBV28 and TRBJ1-2; no clear D. CDR1 and CDR2 from the germline V gene are MDHEN and SYDVKM. This CDR3 is 12 amino acids long. With 6 bases removed from V and 10 bases from J, the gap between germline ends came to 15 bases. CDR3 DNA sequence: TGTGCCAGCAGCGCACCAACTCAGGACTACACCTTC. This sequence encodes CASSAPTQDYTF.

This chain connects TRBV6-5 to TRBJ1-2; D may be TRBD1 (5 bases). The CDR3 is made up of 14 amino acids. Per germline, CDR1 MNHEY and CDR2 SVGAGI. V was clipped by 4 bases and J by 4 bases, with 13 bases between them. The CDR3 loop is CASSFTGTRYGYTF. In nucleotides, the CDR3 is TGTGCCAGCAGTTTCACCGGGACTCGCTATGGCTACACCTTC.